The 20 T cell receptor beta chains below come from one sample, sequenced in a study of blood T cells in healthy people across ages. Primers used in a second PCR of roughly 6 to 12 cycles were a sample-barcoded 5' primer and a J-beta primer mix. MiXCR, applied by TCRdb to the 5' RACE reads, yields one record per CDR3 protein. The sample lists 600,000 to 850,000 distinct CDR3 sequences, around 25% occurring once. The data also belong to a second study, concerning T cells of mothers and their children.

The sequenced material came from blood. The receptors derive from a boy aged 10-17 years in good health.

CDR3 region: CASSYQPDTEAFF. In DNA form, the CDR3 reads TGTGCCAGCAGCTATCAGCCCGACACTGAAGCTTTCTTT. This chain uses TRBV5-5 with TRBJ1-1; D unresolved. The germline gives CDR1 SGHKS, CDR2 YYEKEE (reference sequence). The CDR3 sequence is 13 residues long. V lost 3 bases and J lost 3, with 9 bases in between.

This clonotype was counted between two and nine times. The V gene is TRBV20-1, the J gene TRBJ2-1; TRBD2 is a possible D gene (5 bases). The CDR3 is made up of 13 amino acids. V lost 3 bases to trimming and J lost 8 bases, with 14 bases between them. The germline gives CDR1 DFQATT, CDR2 SNEGSKA (reference sequence). CDR3 in DNA: TGCAGTGCTAGTGAACTCGGACTGGATGAGCAGTTCTTC. Amino acid sequence: CSASELGLDEQFF.

This sequence joins TRBV12-3 or TRBV12-4 and TRBJ2-5; 12 bases match TRBD2. This CDR3 is 13 amino acids long. Trimming cost V 8 bases and J 5 bases; bases outside gene matches: 3. The CDR3 protein is CASPGLAGETQYF. The CDR3 nucleotides are TGTGCCAGCCCGGGACTAGCGGGTGAGACCCAGTACTTC.

This clonotype was found a few times. The V gene is TRBV9, the J gene TRBJ1-5; possibly TRBD1 for D (5 bases). Germline lookup yields CDR1 SGDLS and CDR2 YYNGEE. V was cut by 5 bases and J by 4 bases, with 16 bases left in between. The CDR3 extends over 15 amino acids. Here the CDR3 reads CASSLEGRWNQPQHF. The CDR3 DNA reads as TGTGCCAGCAGTTTAGAGGGGCGGTGGAATCAGCCCCAGCATTTT.

This clonotype has more than one count but fewer than ten. The CDR3 reads CASGGSYEQYF. CDR3 nucleotide sequence: TGTGCCAGCGGGGGCTCCTACGAGCAGTACTTC. The V call is TRBV11-3, the J call TRBJ2-5; D may correspond to TRBD1 or TRBD2 (5 bases each). Gene TRBJ2-7 matches the end of the DNA better, so the J call may be wrong. CDR3 size: 11 residues. The germline CDR1 and CDR2 sequences are SGHNT and YENEEA.

The chain uses TRBV20-1 and TRBJ2-4; 9 bases line up with TRBD1. This CDR3 is 11 amino acids long. Per the germline V gene, CDR1 is DFQATT and CDR2 is SNEGSKA (reference sequence). V shed 6 bases and J 9 bases; nucleotides not matched to a gene: 3. In DNA, the CDR3 is TGCAGTGCGGGACAGGGAGGCATTCAGTACTTC. It yields the protein CSAGQGGIQYF.

This clonotype showed up just a few times. This chain links TRBV29-1 with TRBJ2-1; D is unresolved. Germline assignment: CDR1 SQVTM and CDR2 ANQGSEA. The length of the CDR3 is 13 residues. V was pared by 0 bases and J by 8 bases, with 11 bases between. The DNA of the CDR3 is TGCAGCGTTGAAGATCTGAATAAGGATGAGCAGTTCTTC. It yields the protein CSVEDLNKDEQFF.

The chain uses TRBV7-2 and TRBJ2-3, with a tentative D call TRBD2 (6 bases). This CDR3 has 16 amino acids. Deletions cut 1 base from V and 6 bases from J, with 17 bases between. Germline lookup yields CDR1 SGHTA and CDR2 FQGNSA. CDR3 region: CASSLDGGAWRDTQYF. CDR3 DNA sequence: TGTGCCAGCAGCTTAGACGGGGGAGCCTGGAGGGATACGCAGTATTTT. Variable domain in full (rest from reference TRBV7-2 and TRBJ2-3): GAGVSQSPSNKVTEKGKDVELRCDPISGHTALYWYRQSLGQGLEFLIYFQGNSAPDKSGLPSDRFSAERTGGSVSTLTIQRTQQEDSAVYLCASSLDGGAWRDTQYFGPGTRLTVL.

DNA of the CDR3: TGTGCCAGCAGCTTAGCCGGACCCGCCCAGCAGTTCTTC. The encoded protein is CASSLAGPAQQFF. The chain links TRBV7-2 to TRBJ2-1; D unresolved. V was trimmed by 0 bases and J by 11 bases, leaving 11 bases between them. CDR3 length: 13 residues. Per germline, CDR1 SGHTA and CDR2 FQGNSA.

This clonotype was observed a few times. V usage is TRBV29-1 and J usage is TRBJ2-5; 12 bases align to TRBD1. V lost 4 bases and J lost 5; bases outside the gene matches: 8. The germline V gene encodes CDR1 SQVTM and CDR2 ANQGSEA. This CDR3 has 15 amino acids. CDR3 region: CSVVRDRGRRETQYF. CDR3 bases: TGCAGCGTTGTTCGGGACAGGGGGCGCAGGGAGACCCAGTACTTC.

The chain employs TRBV10-3 and TRBJ2-3, with TRBD2 matching 10 bases. Trimming cost V 6 bases and J 2 bases; bases outside gene matches: 11. Germline V lookup: CDR1 ENHRY, CDR2 SYGVKD. CDR3 size: 17 residues. The CDR3 coding sequence is TGTGCCATCAGCCCCGATCTAGCGGGGGTCCACACAGATACGCAGTATTTT. It codes for CAISPDLAGVHTDTQYF.

The sample holds a few counts of this clonotype. The rearrangement uses TRBV20-1 and TRBJ2-5; TRBD1 aligns across 9 bases. Germline loops: CDR1 DFQATT, CDR2 SNEGSKA (reference sequence). CDR3 length: 17 amino acids. The ends lost 6 bases at V and 1 base at J; junction bases unmatched: 15. The CDR3 loop reads CSAHPGGQGRRQETQYF. The CDR3 nucleotides are TGCAGTGCCCACCCCGGAGGACAGGGGAGACGCCAAGAGACCCAGTACTTC.

Only a few counts were recorded for this clonotype. This chain links TRBV5-1 with TRBJ2-7, with 9 bases fitting TRBD2. The CDR3 contains 15 residues. Losses at the gene ends were 4 bases for V and 3 bases for J; bases not matched to a gene: 8. Looked up from germline, CDR1 is SGHRS and CDR2 is YFSETQ. The CDR3 nucleotides are TGCGCCAGCAGCACGATAGCGGGAGAGCACTACGAGCAGTACTTC. Translation gives CASSTIAGEHYEQYF.

This clonotype was seen only a few times. The chain has TRBV13 and TRBJ2-4; tentatively, D is TRBD2 (5 bases). Germline-derived CDR1 and CDR2 are PRHDT and FYEKMQ (reference sequence). V lost 3 bases and J 0 bases, leaving 9 bases between the germline ends. The CDR3 length is 15 residues. The CDR3: CASSFSEGAKNIQYF. CDR3 DNA sequence: TGTGCCAGCAGCTTTTCTGAGGGAGCCAAAAACATTCAGTACTTC.

The rearrangement links TRBV28 to TRBJ2-3; either TRBD1 or TRBD2 may supply D (5 bases each). The germline V and J ends were trimmed by 3 bases and 7 bases, with 20 bases remaining between them. Germline V CDR1 and CDR2: MDHEN, SYDVKM. The CDR3 spans 16 residues. CDR3 protein: CASSLSEGSAFHTQYF. CDR3 DNA sequence: TGTGCCAGCAGTTTGAGTGAGGGGTCGGCTTTCCATACGCAGTATTTT.

This clonotype was detected only a few times. The chain employs TRBV14 and TRBJ2-2; tentative D call: TRBD1 (6 bases). Germline CDR1 and CDR2: SGHDN and FVKESK. This CDR3 has 16 residues. Trimming removed 1 base at V and 0 bases at J, with 9 bases between. The CDR3 DNA follows: TGTGCCAGCAGCCAAGGGACAGTCTCGAACACCGGGGAGCTGTTTTTT. Protein product: CASSQGTVSNTGELFF.

This clonotype was seen many times. The chain joins TRBV4-3 to TRBJ1-1; D is possibly TRBD1 (5 bases). The CDR3 is made up of 15 amino acids. Trimming pared 0 bases from V and 5 bases from J, leaving 13 bases between. The germline gives CDR1 LGHNA, CDR2 YSLEER. The CDR3 coding sequence is TGCGCCAGCAGCCAAGATCCTAGGGGAGGAACTGAAGCTTTCTTT. The encoded protein is CASSQDPRGGTEAFF.

This clonotype was counted ten times or more. This sequence joins TRBV7-2 and TRBJ2-2, with D possibly matching TRBD2 (6 bases). Germline CDR1 and CDR2: SGHTA and FQGNSA. The CDR3 runs 13 residues. Trimming shortened V by 5 bases and J by 8 bases, and 12 bases separated the two germline ends. The CDR3 protein is CASSLSLAGELFF. The CDR3 DNA reads TGTGCCAGCAGCCTCTCTCTAGCGGGGGAGCTGTTTTTT.

The chain combines TRBV7-8 with TRBJ2-6; D is possibly TRBD2 (6 bases). Germline loops: CDR1 SGHVS, CDR2 FQNEAQ. The CDR3 covers 17 residues. V shed 2 bases and J shed 0 bases, with 11 bases lying between them. This CDR3 reads CASSLRVGGSGANVLTF. The CDR3 DNA reads TGTGCCAGCAGCTTACGTGTGGGGGGCTCTGGGGCCAACGTCCTGACTTTC.

This clonotype has more than one count but fewer than ten. The chain is built from TRBV7-6 and TRBJ1-5; the D gene is possibly TRBD1 (5 bases). CDR3 length: 15 residues. Looked up from germline, CDR1 is SGHVS and CDR2 is FNYEAQ. V lost 5 bases, J lost 0 bases, and 11 bases lay in between. CDR3: CASSPDIRSNQPQHF. The CDR3 DNA is TGTGCCAGCAGCCCGGACATACGTAGCAATCAGCCCCAGCATTTT.